This entry is about one T cell receptor (beta chain). Antigen unknown. This record comes from a study of cytomegalovirus exposure and HLA in healthy donors. The CDR3 is made up of 15 amino acids. V lost 1 base to trimming and J lost 3 bases; unmatched junction nucleotides: 5. CDR1 is MGHRA and CDR2 is YSYEKL in the germline V gene. The PCR employed 60 Vbeta primers together with 13 Jbeta primers. In the study's own analysis: A follow-up analysis tallied 86 million or so unique TCR beta chains, 8.5 million to 14 million shared. Clones were sequenced by immunoSEQ multiplex PCR, and TCRdb holds only the in-frame ones, with some missing. V and J calls and clone size are those listed in that table; D and trimming were worked out from the DNA. The data show just under 80,000 clones, about 73% seen once. The study's findings and limits: Investigators reported approximately 150 TCR beta chains as tied to cytomegalovirus.

Healthy individuals who donated bone marrow served as the donors. This chain connects TRBV4-1 to TRBJ2-7; 8 bases are a match to TRBD2. The sequencing input was PBMCs. The receptor's source is a man in his forties in good health and CMV-seronegative. CDR3: CASSQGPAGDYEQYF. The CDR3 DNA reads as TGCGCCAGCAGCCAAGGTCCAGCGGGAGACTACGAGCAGTACTTC.